Reported below is one T cell receptor beta chain. This table comes from immunoSEQ multiplex PCR, and its TCRdb copy is limited to in-frame clones, with some not included. Of 150,000 to 200,000 clones listed, 89% are singletons. Trimming took off 3 bases at V and 2 bases at J, with 14 bases between the two ends. CDR3 length: 16 amino acids. Germline CDR1 ENHRY, CDR2 SYGVKD. These data come from a study of blood T cell repertoires in COVID-19. Study context: Samples representing acute and convalescent COVID-19 were sourced from the United States, Italy and Spain. The analysed material was cDNA or gDNA that came from T cells, B-cell-depleted T cells, or PBMCs.

The source material was peripheral blood. This clonotype was obtained from a man between 35 and 55 years old with acute or convalescent COVID-19. The gene calls are TRBV10-3 and TRBJ2-1; maybe TRBD2 (5 bases). The CDR3 reads CAISDPLSGTYNEQFF. DNA for the CDR3: TGTGCCATCAGTGACCCGCTAAGCGGTACCTACAATGAGCAGTTCTTC.